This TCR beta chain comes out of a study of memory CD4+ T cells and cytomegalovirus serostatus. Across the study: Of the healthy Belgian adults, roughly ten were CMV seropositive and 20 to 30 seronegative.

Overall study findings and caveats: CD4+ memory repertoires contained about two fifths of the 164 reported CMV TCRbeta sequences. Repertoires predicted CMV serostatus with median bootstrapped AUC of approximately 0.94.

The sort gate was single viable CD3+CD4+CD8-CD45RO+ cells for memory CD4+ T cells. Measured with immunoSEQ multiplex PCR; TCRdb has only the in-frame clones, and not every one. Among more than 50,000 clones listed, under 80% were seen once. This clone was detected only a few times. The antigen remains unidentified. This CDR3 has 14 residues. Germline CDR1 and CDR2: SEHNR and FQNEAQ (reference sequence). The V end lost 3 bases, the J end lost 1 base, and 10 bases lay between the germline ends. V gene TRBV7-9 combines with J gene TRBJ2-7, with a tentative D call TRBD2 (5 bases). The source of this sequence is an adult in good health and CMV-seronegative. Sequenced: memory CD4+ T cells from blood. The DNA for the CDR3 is TGTGCCAGCAGCTTGACGGGGATTTCCTACGAGCAGTACTTC. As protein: CASSLTGISYEQYF.